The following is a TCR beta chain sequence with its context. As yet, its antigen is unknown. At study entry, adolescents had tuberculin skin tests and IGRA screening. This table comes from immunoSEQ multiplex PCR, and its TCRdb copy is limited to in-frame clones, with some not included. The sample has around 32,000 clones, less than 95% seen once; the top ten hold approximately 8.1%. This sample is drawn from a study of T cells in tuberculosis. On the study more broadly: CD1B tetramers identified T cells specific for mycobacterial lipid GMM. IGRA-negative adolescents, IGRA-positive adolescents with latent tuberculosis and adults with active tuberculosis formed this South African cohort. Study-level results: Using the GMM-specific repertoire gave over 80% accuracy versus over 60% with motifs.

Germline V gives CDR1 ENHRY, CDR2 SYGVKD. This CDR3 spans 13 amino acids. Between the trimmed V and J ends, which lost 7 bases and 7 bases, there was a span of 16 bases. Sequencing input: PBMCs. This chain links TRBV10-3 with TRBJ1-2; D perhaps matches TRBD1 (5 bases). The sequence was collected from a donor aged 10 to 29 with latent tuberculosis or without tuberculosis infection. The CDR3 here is CAIKRNRRGGYTF. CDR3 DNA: TGTGCCATCAAAAGGAACAGGCGGGGTGGCTACACCTTC.